This is a list of T cell receptor beta chains from one sample in a study of blood T cells in healthy people across ages. One entry per CDR3 protein results from TCRdb running MiXCR on the 5' RACE reads. The table includes fewer than 2,000,000 distinct CDR3 sequences, around 40% detected once. The sample taken for sequencing was blood. These receptors all come from a human donor in good health. The CDR3 runs from the conserved cysteine through the conserved F or W. A D gene is named only where the DNA matches it firmly. Rows give clone size only sometimes, using once, few, many, or a class for an expanded clone.

clone_size: NA
j_call: TRBJ2-7
d_call: NA
v_call: TRBV29-1
cdr3_aa: CSVLVRTLIVDYNEQYF
cdr3_nt: TGCAGCGTTCTCGTACGTACTCTTATTGTGGATTACAATGAGCAGTACTTC

clone_size: NA
j_call: TRBJ2-5
d_call: NA
v_call: TRBV4-2
cdr3_aa: CASSQVEAPNEQYF
cdr3_nt: TGTGCCAGCAGCCAAGTCGAAGCCCCCAATGAGCAGTACTTC

clone_size: NA
j_call: TRBJ1-6
d_call: NA
v_call: TRBV6-6
cdr3_aa: CAGSYSGFASPLHF
cdr3_nt: TGTGCCGGCAGTTACTCGGGGTTCGCTTCACCCCTCCACTTT

clone_size: NA
j_call: TRBJ2-1
d_call: TRBD1
v_call: TRBV5-1
cdr3_aa: CASSQTGTGRYNEQFF
cdr3_nt: TGCGCCAGCAGCCAGACCGGGACAGGGAGATACAATGAGCAGTTCTTC

clone_size: NA
j_call: TRBJ1-1
d_call: NA
v_call: TRBV12-3/TRBV12-4
cdr3_aa: CASSRTVDTEAFF
cdr3_nt: TGTGCCAGCAGTCGTACCGTGGACACTGAAGCTTTCTTT

clone_size: NA
j_call: TRBJ2-2
d_call: NA
v_call: TRBV5-1
cdr3_aa: CASSALPSETVTGELFF
cdr3_nt: TGCGCCAGCAGCGCCCTCCCTTCCGAGACGGTCACCGGGGAGCTGTTTTTT

clone_size: NA
j_call: TRBJ1-2
d_call: NA
v_call: TRBV5-6
cdr3_aa: CASRSRGEGGSNGYTF
cdr3_nt: TGTGCCAGCAGGTCTCGCGGGGAGGGAGGTTCTAATGGCTACACCTTC

clone_size: NA
j_call: TRBJ2-1
d_call: NA
v_call: TRBV10-3
cdr3_aa: CAISDSGSGSHEQFF
cdr3_nt: TGTGCCATCAGTGATTCCGGATCAGGCTCGCATGAGCAGTTCTTC

clone_size: many
j_call: TRBJ1-5
d_call: NA
v_call: TRBV5-1
cdr3_aa: CASSWESNQPQHF
cdr3_nt: TGCGCCAGCAGCTGGGAGAGCAATCAGCCCCAGCATTTT

clone_size: NA
j_call: TRBJ2-1
d_call: NA
v_call: TRBV5-1
cdr3_aa: CASSLYERHNEQFF
cdr3_nt: TGCGCCAGCAGCTTGTACGAGCGGCACAATGAGCAGTTCTTC

clone_size: NA
j_call: TRBJ2-1
d_call: NA
v_call: TRBV2
cdr3_aa: CASSEERARAYNEQFF
cdr3_nt: TGTGCCAGCAGTGAAGAAAGGGCAAGGGCTTACAATGAGCAGTTCTTC

clone_size: NA
j_call: TRBJ2-5
d_call: NA
v_call: TRBV5-6
cdr3_aa: CASSLWAEEETQYF
cdr3_nt: TGTGCCAGTAGCCTGTGGGCAGAAGAAGAGACCCAGTACTTC

clone_size: NA
j_call: TRBJ1-1
d_call: TRBD1
v_call: TRBV4-3
cdr3_aa: CASSHLLAPPGGAFF
cdr3_nt: TGCGCCAGCAGCCACCTCCTCGCCCCCCCAGGGGGAGCTTTCTTT

clone_size: NA
j_call: TRBJ1-1
d_call: NA
v_call: TRBV29-1
cdr3_aa: CSVVWAANTEAFF
cdr3_nt: TGCAGCGTTGTATGGGCAGCTAACACTGAAGCTTTCTTT

clone_size: few
j_call: TRBJ2-6
d_call: NA
v_call: TRBV14
cdr3_aa: CASRATGANVLTF
cdr3_nt: TGTGCCAGTAGGGCGACTGGGGCCAACGTCCTGACTTTC

clone_size: NA
j_call: TRBJ1-2
d_call: NA
v_call: TRBV28
cdr3_aa: CASVSPASPLDYGYTF
cdr3_nt: TGTGCCAGCGTCAGCCCGGCGAGCCCCCTAGACTATGGCTACACCTTC

clone_size: NA
j_call: TRBJ1-1
d_call: NA
v_call: TRBV20-1
cdr3_aa: CSAREGAFF
cdr3_nt: TGCAGTGCTAGAGAGGGAGCTTTCTTT

clone_size: NA
j_call: TRBJ2-3
d_call: NA
v_call: TRBV28
cdr3_aa: CAGSSLPAVSTDTQYF
cdr3_nt: TGTGCCGGCAGTTCCCTTCCAGCGGTGAGCACAGATACGCAGTATTTT

clone_size: NA
j_call: TRBJ2-6
d_call: TRBD1
v_call: TRBV30
cdr3_aa: CAWTGLRQGVSGANVLTF
cdr3_nt: TGTGCCTGGACCGGCCTAAGACAGGGGGTATCTGGGGCCAACGTCCTGACTTTC

clone_size: NA
j_call: TRBJ1-5
d_call: TRBD1
v_call: TRBV15
cdr3_aa: CATSRNDRAPTRINQPQHF
cdr3_nt: TGTGCCACCAGCAGAAACGACAGGGCCCCTACTCGAATTAATCAGCCCCAGCATTTT

clone_size: NA
j_call: TRBJ2-1
d_call: NA
v_call: TRBV20-1
cdr3_aa: CSAVIPRNNEQFF
cdr3_nt: TGCAGTGCCGTGATCCCTAGGAACAATGAGCAGTTCTTC

clone_size: NA
j_call: TRBJ1-2
d_call: NA
v_call: TRBV28
cdr3_aa: CASSSPFQGNPNYGYTF
cdr3_nt: TGTGCCAGCAGTTCTCCGTTTCAGGGTAATCCTAACTATGGCTACACCTTC

clone_size: few
j_call: TRBJ1-2
d_call: NA
v_call: TRBV5-1
cdr3_aa: CASRNQGSGYGYTF
cdr3_nt: TGCGCCAGCAGAAATCAAGGGTCGGGCTATGGCTACACCTTC

clone_size: once
j_call: TRBJ2-1
d_call: NA
v_call: TRBV7-9
cdr3_aa: CASSPLGSGYNEQFF
cdr3_nt: TGTGCCAGCAGCCCATTAGGGTCAGGCTACAATGAGCAGTTCTTC

clone_size: NA
j_call: TRBJ1-2
d_call: NA
v_call: TRBV7-9
cdr3_aa: CASSLPRGETALTNYGYTF
cdr3_nt: TGTGCCAGCAGCTTACCGAGGGGCGAGACCGCCCTAACTAACTATGGCTACACCTTC

clone_size: NA
j_call: TRBJ2-3
d_call: TRBD2
v_call: TRBV6-1
cdr3_aa: CASSGRTSGALGTDTQYF
cdr3_nt: TGTGCCAGCAGTGGCAGGACTAGCGGGGCCCTCGGCACAGATACGCAGTATTTT

clone_size: NA
j_call: TRBJ1-4
d_call: TRBD1
v_call: TRBV11-2
cdr3_aa: CASSSWTGGREKLFF
cdr3_nt: TGTGCCAGCAGCTCCTGGACAGGCGGCCGTGAAAAACTGTTTTTT

clone_size: few
j_call: TRBJ1-4
d_call: NA
v_call: TRBV7-6
cdr3_aa: CASSLEVNEKLFF
cdr3_nt: TGTGCCAGCAGCTTGGAGGTGAATGAAAAACTGTTTTTT

clone_size: few
j_call: TRBJ1-2
d_call: NA
v_call: TRBV4-1
cdr3_aa: CASSQDLGGGRYGYTF
cdr3_nt: TGCGCCAGCAGCCAAGATTTAGGGGGTGGGCGGTATGGCTACACCTTC

clone_size: few
j_call: TRBJ2-7
d_call: NA
v_call: TRBV20-1
cdr3_aa: CSARDPTRGQEQYF
cdr3_nt: TGCAGTGCTAGAGATCCGACGCGGGGTCAAGAGCAGTACTTC

clone_size: NA
j_call: TRBJ2-1
d_call: TRBD1
v_call: TRBV7-9
cdr3_aa: CASRGQENPSYNEQFF
cdr3_nt: TGTGCCAGCAGGGGACAGGAAAACCCTTCCTACAATGAGCAGTTCTTC

clone_size: NA
j_call: TRBJ2-1
d_call: TRBD2
v_call: TRBV5-1
cdr3_aa: CASSPDRGGSYNEQFF
cdr3_nt: TGCGCCAGCTCCCCGGACCGGGGGGGTTCCTACAATGAGCAGTTCTTC

clone_size: few
j_call: TRBJ2-5
d_call: TRBD2
v_call: TRBV20-1
cdr3_aa: CSAGVSGGPGETQYF
cdr3_nt: TGCAGTGCCGGCGTTAGCGGGGGCCCCGGGGAGACCCAGTACTTC

clone_size: many
j_call: TRBJ2-3
d_call: NA
v_call: TRBV11-3
cdr3_aa: CASSLDLADTQYF
cdr3_nt: TGTGCCAGCAGCTTAGATCTCGCAGATACGCAGTATTTT

clone_size: NA
j_call: TRBJ1-2
d_call: NA
v_call: TRBV6-5
cdr3_aa: CASSFAGVYAQANYGYTF
cdr3_nt: TGTGCCAGCAGTTTCGCCGGAGTGTACGCTCAAGCTAACTATGGCTACACCTTC

clone_size: few
j_call: TRBJ1-1
d_call: NA
v_call: TRBV27
cdr3_aa: CASSDGTPNTEAFF
cdr3_nt: TGTGCCAGCAGTGACGGGACACCTAACACTGAAGCTTTCTTT

clone_size: NA
j_call: TRBJ1-1
d_call: TRBD1
v_call: TRBV7-9
cdr3_aa: CASSRTGSTEAFF
cdr3_nt: TGTGCCAGCAGTCGGACAGGGAGCACTGAAGCTTTCTTT

clone_size: NA
j_call: TRBJ2-1
d_call: TRBD1
v_call: TRBV20-1
cdr3_aa: CSAREKDRGSNEQFF
cdr3_nt: TGCAGTGCTCGCGAAAAGGACAGGGGATCCAATGAGCAGTTCTTC

clone_size: NA
j_call: TRBJ2-3
d_call: NA
v_call: TRBV12-3/TRBV12-4
cdr3_aa: CASSKLSSTDTQYF
cdr3_nt: TGTGCCAGCAGTAAACTGTCTAGCACAGATACGCAGTATTTT

clone_size: few
j_call: TRBJ1-1
d_call: TRBD1
v_call: TRBV29-1
cdr3_aa: CSVAQTGGLEAFF
cdr3_nt: TGCAGCGTGGCCCAAACAGGGGGCCTTGAAGCTTTCTTT